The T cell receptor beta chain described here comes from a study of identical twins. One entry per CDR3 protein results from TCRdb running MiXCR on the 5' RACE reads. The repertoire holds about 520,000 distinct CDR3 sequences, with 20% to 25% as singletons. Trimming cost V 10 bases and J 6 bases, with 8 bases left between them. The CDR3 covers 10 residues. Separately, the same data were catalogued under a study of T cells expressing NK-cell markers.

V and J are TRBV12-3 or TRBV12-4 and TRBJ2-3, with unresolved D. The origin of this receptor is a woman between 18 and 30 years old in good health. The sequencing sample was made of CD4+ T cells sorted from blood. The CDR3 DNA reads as TGTGCCACCGGTAGGGATACGCAGTATTTT. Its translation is CATGRDTQYF.